The 3 T cell receptor beta chains below come from one sample, sequenced in a study of a mutant IDH1 vaccine in newly diagnosed glioma. Time point indicated: week 35, safety follow-up. Doses of 300 ug of mutant IDH1 20-mer peptide were given with topical imiquimod. Their antigen targets remain unknown. The protocol was immunoSEQ multiplex PCR, while the TCRdb copy is restricted to in-frame clones and leaves out a portion. The repertoire holds tens of thousands of clones, with roughly nine tenths as singletons. The material sequenced was PBMCs, taken from a glioma patient whose treatment included an IDH1 peptide vaccine. The origin of the receptors is a man between 40 and 49 years old with glioma.

The chain joins TRBV6-1 to TRBJ1-2; D perhaps matches TRBD1 (6 bases). This CDR3 comprises 14 residues. Trimming took off 6 bases at V and 4 bases at J, with 15 bases between the two ends. CDR1 is MNHNS and CDR2 is SASEGT in the germline V gene. CDR3 sequence: CASRLSDSLYGYTF. The CDR3 coding sequence is TGTGCCAGCAGGCTCTCGGACAGTCTCTATGGCTACACCTTC.

This clone was counted between two and nine times. The rearrangement joins TRBV5-6 to TRBJ2-7; 9 bases map to TRBD1. After removal of 4 bases from V and 4 bases from J, the junction contained 6 bases not matched to a gene. CDR1 SGHDT and CDR2 YYEEEE come from the germline V gene. The CDR3 is 14 residues long. CDR3 in DNA: TGTGCCAGCAGCAAGGGACAGGGTAGGTACGAGCAGTACTTC. It translates to CASSKGQGRYEQYF.

V and J are TRBV5-1 and TRBJ2-7; D is unresolved. The length of the CDR3 is 14 residues. The germline V gene encodes CDR1 SGHRS and CDR2 YFSETQ. The ends were cut back, 2 bases at V and 2 bases at J, with 11 bases in the middle. CDR3 nucleotides: TGCGCCAGCAGCTTTGGCGTCCACACCTACGAGCAGTACTTC. Protein: CASSFGVHTYEQYF.